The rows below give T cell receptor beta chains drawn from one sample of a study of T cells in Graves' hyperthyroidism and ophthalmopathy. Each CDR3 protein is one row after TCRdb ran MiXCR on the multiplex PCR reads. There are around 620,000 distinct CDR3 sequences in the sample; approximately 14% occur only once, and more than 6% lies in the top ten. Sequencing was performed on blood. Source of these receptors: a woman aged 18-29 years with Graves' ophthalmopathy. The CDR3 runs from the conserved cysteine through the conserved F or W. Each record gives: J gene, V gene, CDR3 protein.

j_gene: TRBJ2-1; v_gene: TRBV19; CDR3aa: CASSTRQGRSSYNEQFF
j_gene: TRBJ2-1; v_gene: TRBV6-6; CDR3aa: CASSYSSGRRNEQFF
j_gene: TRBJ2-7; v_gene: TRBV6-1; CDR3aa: CARLLAPDRLELYEQYF
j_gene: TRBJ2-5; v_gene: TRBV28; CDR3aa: CASSPGTFDGSQYF
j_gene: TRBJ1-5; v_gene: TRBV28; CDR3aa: CASRPQVTNQPQHF
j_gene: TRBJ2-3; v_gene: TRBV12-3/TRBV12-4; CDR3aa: CASSLAYGLADTDTQYF
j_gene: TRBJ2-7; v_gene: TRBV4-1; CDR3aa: CASSQEDGLAQTYEQYF
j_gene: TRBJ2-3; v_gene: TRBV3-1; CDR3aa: CASSPQHIAPDTQYF
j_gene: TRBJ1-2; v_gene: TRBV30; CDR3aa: CAWSATGWGYTF
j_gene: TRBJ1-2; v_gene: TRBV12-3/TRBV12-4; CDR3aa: CASRSEHRDILHGYTF
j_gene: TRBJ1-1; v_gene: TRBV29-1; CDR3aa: CSVLAGGGLNTEAFF
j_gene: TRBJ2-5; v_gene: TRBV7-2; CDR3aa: CASRQGAGGTQYF
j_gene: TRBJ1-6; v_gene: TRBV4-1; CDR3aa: CASSPKWGSGSPLHF
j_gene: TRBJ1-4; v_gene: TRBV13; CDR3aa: CASSPARRNEKLFF
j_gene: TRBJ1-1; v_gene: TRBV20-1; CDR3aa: CSASQGSTEAFF
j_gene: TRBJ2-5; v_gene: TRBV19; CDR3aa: CASSINQETQYF
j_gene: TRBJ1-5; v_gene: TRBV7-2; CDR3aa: CASSPSAGGGYNQPQHF
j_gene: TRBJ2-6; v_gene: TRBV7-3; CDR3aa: CASRRPGQGISGANVLTF
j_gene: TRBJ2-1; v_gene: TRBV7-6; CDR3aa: CASSLGLAGGTPKEQFF
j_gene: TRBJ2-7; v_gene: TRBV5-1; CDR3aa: CASSPQELAYEQYF
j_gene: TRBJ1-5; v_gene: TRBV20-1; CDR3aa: CSARDPGGGQPQHF
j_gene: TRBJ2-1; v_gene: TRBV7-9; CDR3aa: CASNSDGYNEQFF
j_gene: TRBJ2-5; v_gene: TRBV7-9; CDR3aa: CASSLAGHIKGTQYF
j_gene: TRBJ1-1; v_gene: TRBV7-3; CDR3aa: CASSSDPTGGGRAFF
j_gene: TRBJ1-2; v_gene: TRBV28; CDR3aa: CASCQGWTRGYGYTF
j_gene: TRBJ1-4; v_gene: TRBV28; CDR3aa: CASSAGTGGRTNEKLFF
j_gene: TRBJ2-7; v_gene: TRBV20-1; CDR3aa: CSASGYGGSSDEQYF
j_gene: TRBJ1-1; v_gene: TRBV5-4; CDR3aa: CASSAGQANTEAFF
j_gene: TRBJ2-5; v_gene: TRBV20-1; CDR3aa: CSARERGVGQETQYF
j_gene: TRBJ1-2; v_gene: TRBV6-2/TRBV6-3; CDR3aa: CASSYTTGEDYGYTF
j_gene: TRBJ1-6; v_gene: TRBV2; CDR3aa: CASSEQGSHNSPLHF
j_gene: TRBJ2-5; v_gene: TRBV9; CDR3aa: CASSVAPQRGETQYF
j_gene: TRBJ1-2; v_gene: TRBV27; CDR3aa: CASGTGAGYGYTF
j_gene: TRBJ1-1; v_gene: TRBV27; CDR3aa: CASSSSWGELNTEAFF
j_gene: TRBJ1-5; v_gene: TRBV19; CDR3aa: CASSLGTGENQPQHF
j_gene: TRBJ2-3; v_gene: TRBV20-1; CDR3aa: CSASTGPGDTQYF
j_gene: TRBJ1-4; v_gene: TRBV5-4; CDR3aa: CASSLIPGRLGEKLFF
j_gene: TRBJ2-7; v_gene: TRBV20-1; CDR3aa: CSARDSLGLAGTHYEQYF
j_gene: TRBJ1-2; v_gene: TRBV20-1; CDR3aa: CSANEGGGLDSYTF
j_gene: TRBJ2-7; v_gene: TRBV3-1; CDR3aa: CASSQDHAGSYEQYF
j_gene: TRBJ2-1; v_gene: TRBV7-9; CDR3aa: CASSKEAGDEQFF
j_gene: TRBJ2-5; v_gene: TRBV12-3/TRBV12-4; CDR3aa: CASTETVWETQYF
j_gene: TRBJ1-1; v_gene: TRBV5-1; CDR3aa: CASSLYTPNTEAFF
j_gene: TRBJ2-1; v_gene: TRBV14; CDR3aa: CASSQVNWTYNEQFF
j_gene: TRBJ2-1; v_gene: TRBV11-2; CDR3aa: CASSSLAGGFNEQFF
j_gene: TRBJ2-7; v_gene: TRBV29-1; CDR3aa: CSVEVRDRGLYEQYF
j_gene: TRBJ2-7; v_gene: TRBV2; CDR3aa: CASSEWVGEGYEQYF
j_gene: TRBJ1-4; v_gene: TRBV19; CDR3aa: CASTRDRNEKLFF
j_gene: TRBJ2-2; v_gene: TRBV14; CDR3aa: CASSRLRDRNTGELFF
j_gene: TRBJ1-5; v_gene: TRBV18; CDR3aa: CASSPSQNQPQHF
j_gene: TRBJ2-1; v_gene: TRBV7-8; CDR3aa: CASSLQREIDEQFF
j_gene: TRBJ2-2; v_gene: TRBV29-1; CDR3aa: CSARTSWDTGELFF
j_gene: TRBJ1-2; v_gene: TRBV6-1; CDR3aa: CASSRSQLTPYGYTF
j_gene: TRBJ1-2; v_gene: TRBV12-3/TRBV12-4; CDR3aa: CASSSGTYYGYTF
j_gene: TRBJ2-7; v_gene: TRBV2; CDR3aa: CALNVLGTGLKSYEQYF